The 4 T cell receptor beta chains below were found in one sample sequenced in a study of blood T cell repertoires in COVID-19. Method: immunoSEQ multiplex PCR; TCRdb's copy keeps in-frame clones and lacks some. The sample lists 150,000 to 200,000 clones, approximately 88% seen once, with roughly 1.4% in the top ten. The sample comprised peripheral blood. The receptors here all came from a woman aged 45-65 years with acute or convalescent COVID-19.

The chain combines TRBV18 with TRBJ2-1; D is unclear. The germline gives CDR1 KGHSH, CDR2 LQKENI. V lost 3 bases and J 9 bases, leaving 18 bases between the germline ends. The CDR3 spans 15 residues. The CDR3 coding sequence is TGTGCCAGCTCACCCCCGACTGTCCGGTTCGGTGAGCAGTTCTTC. Translation: CASSPPTVRFGEQFF.

This chain connects TRBV3-1 (or the pseudogene TRBV3-2) to TRBJ1-3; tentative D call: TRBD1 (5 bases). V was cut by 4 bases and J by 0 bases, with 10 bases left in between. This CDR3 comprises 15 residues. Germline lookup yields CDR1 LGHDT and CDR2 YNNKEL (reference sequence). CDR3 coding DNA: TGTGCCAGCAGCCCCAGGAGGGGCTCTGGAAACACCATATATTTT. This sequence encodes CASSPRRGSGNTIYF.

In this sample, this clone turned up a few times. The chain joins TRBV5-1 to TRBJ1-2; 10 bases agree with TRBD1. The germline V gene has CDR1 SGHRS and CDR2 YFSETQ. Losses at the gene ends were 4 bases for V and 6 bases for J; bases not matched to a gene: 3. The CDR3 sequence is 13 residues long. The CDR3 coding sequence is TGCGCCAGCAGCGCCGGGACAGGGGATGGCTACACCTTC. It codes for CASSAGTGDGYTF.

With regard to this clone: The same CDR3 can be traced to other DNA sequences in this sample. This chain uses TRBV29-1 with TRBJ1-1; tentatively, D is TRBD1 (6 bases). The CDR3 has 12 amino acids. Germline V gene data show CDR1 as SQVTM and CDR2 as ANQGSEA. Trimming took off 3 bases at V and 2 bases at J, with 7 bases between the two ends. The CDR3 is CSVDRGNTEAFF. The CDR3, as DNA: TGCAGCGTTGACAGGGGTAACACTGAAGCTTTCTTT.